This TCR beta chain was identified during a study of response to subunit inactivated influenza vaccine. This clonotype was detected ten times or more. This CDR3 is 15 amino acids long. V was clipped by 4 bases and J by 3 bases; unmatched bases: 5. Germline CDR1 and CDR2: MNHEY and SVGAGI. TCRdb fed the RT-PCR reads into MiXCR, producing one record per CDR3 protein. The table records more than 150,000 distinct CDR3 sequences, nearly 9.5% of them present only once. The sequencing here drew on non-naive T cells sorted from PBMCs, taken on the day of vaccination. This chain uses TRBV6-5 with TRBJ2-3; 9 bases map to TRBD2. The TCR originated in a man in his fifties who received an inactivated influenza vaccine. CDR3 sequence (DNA): TGTGCCAGCAGTTTTTATAGCGGGAGTACAGATACGCAGTATTTT. Translating gives CASSFYSGSTDTQYF.